This record covers a single T cell receptor (beta chain). The data belong to a study of CXCR3-negative and CXCR3-positive naive CD8 T cells. CD45RO-CCR7+CD27+CD95- characterized naive CD8+ T cells. In preparing the TRB cDNA libraries, 5' RACE with UMI labels was used. Using the 5' RACE reads, TCRdb records one entry per CDR3 protein without DNA. This sample contains fewer than 80,000 distinct CDR3 sequences. Sequencing input: naive CXCR3- CD8+ T cells from blood. Subset noted: CD45RO-CCR7+CD27+CD95- naive CD8+ T cells lacking CXCR3 (TNR3-). The sequence came from a human donor in good health. Some clones in this sample may be carry-over from other donors' samples.

This chain's CDR3 is CASSSWDVGGYTF. The chain employs TRBV12-3 or TRBV12-4 and TRBJ1-2; the D call from TCRdb, TRBD1, cannot be confirmed without DNA. The length of the CDR3 is 13 residues.